This T cell receptor beta chain emerged from a study of Ad26.COV2.S vaccination and SARS-CoV-2 variants. Whole-study context: By the intramuscular route, Ad26.COV2.S was given once, or twice 56 days apart. Study-level points and caveats: Across vaccine and placebo recipients, the breadth of non-spike TCRs was similar.

Stated treatment: around 19 received Ad26.COV2.S at low or high dose, single or two shots; roughly 5 received placebo; per-sample allocation not given. Collection of the samples took place on day 63 after the first injection of vaccine or placebo. Clones were read by immunoSEQ multiplex PCR, and TCRdb kept only the in-frame ones, dropping some. The sample holds about 350,000 clones, 86% seen once. V was trimmed by 0 bases and J by 1 base, leaving 12 bases between them. Germline lookup yields CDR1 SGHDT and CDR2 YYEEEE. This CDR3 contains 16 residues. Worth noting for this clone: Its antigen is unidentified.

Specimen: peripheral blood, collected in a trial of Ad26.COV2.S vaccine versus placebo. The chain uses TRBV5-6 and TRBJ2-3; no clear D gene. This clonotype was sampled from a person between 18 and 60 years old who received the Ad26.COV2.S COVID-19 vaccine or a placebo. The CDR3 sequence is CASSLVVGSGTDTQYF. In DNA, the CDR3 is TGTGCCAGCAGCTTGGTGGTGGGAAGTGGCACAGATACGCAGTATTTT.